These 25 T cell receptor beta chains were all obtained from the same sample, sequenced in a study of T cell responses to AZD1222 COVID-19 vaccine. Sequenced by immunoSEQ multiplex PCR; TCRdb stores in-frame clones only, minus some. This sample has about 96,000 clones; 90% occur once, and the top ten carry under 30%. Specimen: peripheral blood, collected on day 0 of AZD1222 vaccination. These receptor sequences come from an adult in good health.

The chain links TRBV28 to TRBJ2-5, with 14 nucleotides matching TRBD2. From germline, CDR1 is MDHEN and CDR2 SYDVKM. The CDR3 consists of 16 residues. Unmatched junction bases numbered 6, after V lost 4 bases and J lost 5 bases. The CDR3 sequence: CASSSTSGRAWETQYF. The CDR3, as DNA: TGTGCCAGCAGTTCGACTAGCGGGAGGGCCTGGGAGACCCAGTACTTC.

The rearrangement links TRBV27 to TRBJ2-7, with 10 nucleotides matching TRBD2. The CDR3 extends over 17 amino acids. The V and J ends lost 7 bases and 3 bases, in that order; junction bases with no gene match: 15. The V gene's germline CDR1 is MNHEY and CDR2 SMNVEV (reference sequence). The CDR3 loop reads CASNPGSGRSQIYEQYF. CDR3 DNA: TGTGCCAGCAACCCGGGTAGCGGGAGGTCCCAGATCTACGAGCAGTACTTC.

The chain is built from TRBV5-1 and TRBJ1-4, with D perhaps matching TRBD1 (6 bases). V lost 4 bases and J 8 bases, leaving 21 bases between the germline ends. The germline gives CDR1 SGHRS, CDR2 YFSETQ. The CDR3 runs 16 residues. CDR3 sequence reads: CASSPRIGGASEKLFF. The CDR3 region has the DNA TGCGCCAGCAGCCCGCGGATTGGGGGGGCTTCGGAAAAACTGTTTTTT.

The chain joins TRBV6-2 or TRBV6-3 to TRBJ2-1; TRBD1 matches at 7 bases. Germline CDR1 MNHEY, CDR2 SVGEGT. The V and J ends lost 5 bases and 12 bases, in that order; junction bases with no gene match: 7. This CDR3 is built from 12 residues. CDR3 residues: CASSHRGPVQFF. The DNA of the CDR3 is TGTGCCAGCAGTCACAGGGGCCCAGTGCAGTTCTTC.

This rearrangement joins TRBV11-3 to TRBJ2-3; TRBD2 aligns across 8 bases. The length of the CDR3 is 17 residues. The ends lost 1 base at V and 0 bases at J; junction bases unmatched: 6. Germline lookup yields CDR1 SGHNT and CDR2 YENEEA. The CDR3 protein is CASSLASGSGSTDTQYF. In nucleotides, the CDR3 is TGTGCCAGCAGCTTAGCCAGCGGGAGCGGGAGCACAGATACGCAGTATTTT.

The table lists this clone with a count of one. The rearrangement joins TRBV5-1 to TRBJ2-5, with 7 bases fitting TRBD1. J lost 2 bases, V lost 5 bases, and 3 bases had no gene match. The CDR3 is 13 amino acids. The germline gives CDR1 SGHRS, CDR2 YFSETQ. The CDR3 sequence is CASRDRPQETQYF. The CDR3 DNA reads as TGCGCCAGCAGGGACAGGCCTCAAGAGACCCAGTACTTC.

This chain connects TRBV24-1 to TRBJ2-6, with a tentative D call TRBD2 (6 bases). Germline V gives CDR1 KGHDR, CDR2 SFDVKD. This CDR3 has 15 amino acids. The V and J ends lost 4 bases and 4 bases respectively, with 10 bases between them. This CDR3 reads CATSERGGGANVLTF. For the CDR3, the DNA is TGTGCCACCAGTGAACGGGGAGGCGGGGCCAACGTCCTGACTTTC.

J is TRBJ2-7 and V is TRBV7-2; 8 bases agree with TRBD2. The V and J ends lost 5 bases and 0 bases, in that order; junction bases with no gene match: 3. This CDR3 has 14 amino acids. In germline, CDR1 is SGHTA, CDR2 FQGNSA. CDR3 in DNA: TGTGCCAGCAGCCCCGGGACTAGCTCCTACGAGCAGTACTTC. Amino acid sequence: CASSPGTSSYEQYF. Full variable domain (missing parts from reference TRBV7-2 and TRBJ2-7): GAGVSQSPSNKVTEKGKDVELRCDPISGHTALYWYRQSLGQGLEFLIYFQGNSAPDKSGLPSDRFSAERTGGSVSTLTIQRTQQEDSAVYLCASSPGTSSYEQYFGPGTRLTVT.

This chain joins TRBV4-1 and TRBJ1-3, with D maybe TRBD1 (5 bases). Trimming pared 1 base from V and 6 bases from J, leaving 22 bases between. This CDR3 is built from 18 residues. CDR1 is MGHRA, CDR2 YSYEKL, per germline. This CDR3 reads CASSQGPGARAGENTIYF. DNA of the CDR3: TGCGCCAGCAGCCAAGGACCCGGGGCCAGGGCCGGCGAAAACACCATATATTTT.

V and J are TRBV19 and TRBJ2-7; no firm D call. Germline lookup yields CDR1 LNHDA and CDR2 SQIVND (reference sequence). CDR3 length: 18 residues. V was trimmed by 6 bases and J by 1 base, leaving 25 bases between them. CDR3 DNA: TGTGCCAGTAGGCCGAGCGCGCTAGGAGTGGAGTTTTCCTACGAGCAGTACTTC. This sequence encodes CASRPSALGVEFSYEQYF.

J is TRBJ2-2 and V is TRBV5-1, with 10 nucleotides matching TRBD2. The J segment lost 5 bases and the V segment lost 0 bases, leaving 13 bases of the junction unmatched. CDR3 size: 19 residues. Germline-derived CDR1 and CDR2 are SGHRS and YFSETQ. CDR3 DNA sequence: TGCGCCAGCAGCTTGGGTTTTCGGGCACTAGCGGGACAAACCGGGGAGCTGTTTTTT. It specifies CASSLGFRALAGQTGELFF.

Turning to this clone: One end of the junction varies from germline; a read error may be responsible. The chain is built from TRBV6-2 or TRBV6-3 and TRBJ2-4; the match to TRBD2 covers 13 bases. The CDR3 has 12 residues. CDR1 is MNHEY, CDR2 SVGEGT, per germline. The CDR3 region is CASSFTSGRVNF. DNA for the CDR3: TGTGCCAGCAGTTTCACTAGCGGGAGGGTGAACTTC.

The chain recombines TRBV5-4 with TRBJ2-3; TRBD2 matches at 8 bases. Germline CDR1 is SGHNT and CDR2 is YYREEE (reference sequence). The J segment lost 3 bases and the V segment lost 2 bases, leaving 11 bases of the junction unmatched. This CDR3 spans 17 amino acids. CDR3 region: CASSLRSGGRGTDTQYF. CDR3 DNA sequence: TGTGCCAGCAGCTTAAGGAGCGGGGGAAGAGGGACAGATACGCAGTATTTT.

The chain joins TRBV6-6 to TRBJ1-4, with no clear D. Trimming took 2 bases from V and 6 from J, leaving 7 bases between them. In germline, CDR1 is MNHNY, CDR2 SVGAGI (reference sequence). This CDR3 has 13 amino acids. CDR3 amino acids: CASSYGFDEKLFF. The CDR3 DNA sequence: TGTGCCAGCAGTTACGGGTTCGATGAAAAACTGTTTTTT.

The chain recombines TRBV9 with TRBJ2-1; possible D gene TRBD1, 5 bases. The CDR3 sequence is 14 residues long. V shed 1 base and J shed 7 bases, with 12 bases lying between them. Germline V gives CDR1 SGDLS, CDR2 YYNGEE. The CDR3 bases are TGTGCCAGCAGCGTACAGGGTAGACGAAATGAGCAGTTCTTC. It yields the protein CASSVQGRRNEQFF.

The rearrangement uses TRBV12-3 or TRBV12-4 and TRBJ2-1; no firm D call. The V end lost 4 bases, the J end lost 12 bases, and 13 bases lay between the germline ends. The CDR3 runs 12 residues. The CDR3 DNA follows: TGTGCCAGCAGTTGGGGTATTGTCGGGCAGTTCTTC. Translating it yields CASSWGIVGQFF.

The rearrangement uses TRBV6-4 and TRBJ2-3; D remains ambiguous. Deletions cut 2 bases from V and 0 bases from J, with 6 bases between. CDR1 is MRHNA and CDR2 is SNTAGT in the germline V gene. The CDR3 is made up of 14 amino acids. CDR3 protein: CASSDRASTDTQYF. Written as DNA, the CDR3 is TGTGCCAGCAGTGACAGGGCCAGCACAGATACGCAGTATTTT.

This rearrangement joins TRBV19 to TRBJ1-5; D is ambiguous. Germline-derived CDR1 and CDR2 are LNHDA and SQIVND (reference sequence). The CDR3 sequence is 15 residues long. V lost 5 bases, J lost 2 bases, and 13 bases lay in between. As DNA, the CDR3 is TGTGCCAGTAGTCCGGCCTGGAGGGGCAATCAGCCCCAGCATTTT. It translates to CASSPAWRGNQPQHF.

The rearrangement joins TRBV6-2 or TRBV6-3 to TRBJ2-7, with TRBD1 as a possible D gene (6 bases). Germline loops: CDR1 MNHEY, CDR2 SVGEGT. The CDR3 has 13 amino acids. V lost 3 bases and J lost 6, with 12 bases in between. The CDR3 DNA sequence: TGTGCCAGCAGTTATCGAGGGGGATCCGAGCAGTACTTC. Translation: CASSYRGGSEQYF.

J is TRBJ1-5 and V is TRBV28, with 7 positions matching TRBD1. This CDR3 comprises 15 residues. Unmatched junction bases numbered 7, after V lost 3 bases and J lost 5 bases. Germline CDR1 reads MDHEN; CDR2 reads SYDVKM. The CDR3 loop is CASSLPQGTYQPQHF. The CDR3 DNA reads as TGTGCCAGCAGTTTGCCACAGGGGACCTATCAGCCCCAGCATTTT. Supplemented by reference TRBV28 and TRBJ1-5, the full variable domain reads DVKVTQSSRYLVKRTGEKVFLECVQDMDHENMFWYRQDPGLGLRLIYFSYDVKMKEKGDIPEGYSVSREKKERFSLILESASTNQTSMYLCASSLPQGTYQPQHFGDGTRLSIL.

This rearrangement joins TRBV2 to TRBJ1-5, with D maybe TRBD1 (5 bases). This CDR3 has 14 amino acids. CDR1 and CDR2 (germline): SNHLY, FYNNEI. Trimming took off 6 bases at V and 3 bases at J, with 12 bases between the two ends. DNA for the CDR3: TGTGCCAGCAGCCAAGGACATCTCAATCAGCCCCAGCATTTT. As protein: CASSQGHLNQPQHF.

V gene TRBV5-6 combines with J gene TRBJ2-2; either TRBD1 or TRBD2 may fit D (5 bases each). The CDR3 is 16 residues long. Germline loops: CDR1 SGHDT, CDR2 YYEEEE. The V gene lost 1 base and the J gene lost 6 bases, with 16 bases spanning the gap. CDR3 amino acids: CASSLFPGTLAGELFF. The CDR3 DNA reads TGTGCCAGCAGCTTGTTTCCCGGGACCTTGGCCGGGGAGCTGTTTTTT.

The chain has TRBV28 and TRBJ1-5, with TRBD1 identical over 7 bases. From germline, CDR1 is MDHEN and CDR2 SYDVKM. Unmatched junction bases numbered 18, after V lost 6 bases and J lost 7 bases. The CDR3 runs 17 residues. The CDR3 loop reads CASRSQLGQPRGQPQHF. In DNA, the CDR3 is TGTGCCAGCAGATCTCAATTGGGACAGCCTAGGGGGCAGCCCCAGCATTTT.

V is TRBV30 and J is TRBJ2-1; TRBD2 matches at 14 bases. The germline gives CDR1 GTSNPN, CDR2 SVGIG (reference sequence). The CDR3 totals 14 residues. The junction had 2 bases not matched to a gene; V was cut back by 4 bases and J by 6 bases. The CDR3 nucleotides read TGTGCCTGGACAGGACTAGCGGGGGGCAATGAGCAGTTCTTC. This translates into CAWTGLAGGNEQFF.

The V gene is TRBV5-1, the J gene TRBJ2-3, with 9 bases matching TRBD1. Germline V CDR1 and CDR2: SGHRS, YFSETQ. CDR3 length: 14 residues. Germline trimming cut 4 bases from V and 4 bases from J; bases unmatched to any gene: 4. The CDR3 loop reads CASSLGQGADTQYF. In DNA, the CDR3 is TGCGCCAGCAGCCTGGGACAGGGAGCAGATACGCAGTATTTT.